This is a list of T cell receptor beta chains from one sample in a study of shared clonotypes between healthy human individuals. The protocol was immunoSEQ multiplex PCR, while the TCRdb copy is restricted to in-frame clones and leaves out a portion. The sample has roughly 2.5 million clones; around nine tenths are singletons. The sample was naive CD4+ T cells sorted from blood. The receptor set was obtained from a man aged 18 to 29 in good health. Both conserved end residues are part of each CDR3. A D gene is named only where the DNA matches it firmly. Expanded clones get a size class; other rows say once, few or many, or leave the size out.

clone_size	d_call	v_call	j_call	cdr3_nt	cdr3_aa
.	.	TRBV6-6	TRBJ2-3	TGTGCCAGCAGTTACGCCGGTCTAGTGCAGTATTTT	CASSYAGLVQYF
.	.	TRBV21-1	TRBJ2-1	TGTGCCAGCAGCAAAGAAAGGGGGGCCGACAATGAGCAGTTCTTC	CASSKERGADNEQFF
.	.	TRBV7-9	TRBJ1-2	TGTGCCAGCAGCTTCGGGGGGGCTAACTATGGCTACACCTTC	CASSFGGANYGYTF
.	TRBD1	TRBV28	TRBJ1-5	TGTGCCAGCTTCAGTCCACAGGGGGTCAATCAGCCCCAGCATTTT	CASFSPQGVNQPQHF
.	TRBD1	TRBV6-5	TRBJ1-5	TGTGCCAGCAGCCCACGGACAGGGTCTTATCAGCCCCAGCATTTT	CASSPRTGSYQPQHF
.	.	TRBV6-1	TRBJ1-1	TGTGCCAGCAGCAGGGACGCTTTGAACACTGAAGCTTTCTTT	CASSRDALNTEAFF
.	.	TRBV9	TRBJ2-2	TGTGCCAGCAGCGTCCTTAGGGCGGGGGAGCTGTTTTTT	CASSVLRAGELFF
.	.	TRBV5-6	TRBJ2-7	TGTGCCAGCAGCCTCCTAGGGGTAATCTACGAGCAGTACTTC	CASSLLGVIYEQYF
.	.	TRBV5-5	TRBJ1-3	TGTGCCAGCAGCCTCGGGACCGGGGGATCTTACTCTGGAAACACCATATATTTT	CASSLGTGGSYSGNTIYF
.	.	TRBV6-1	TRBJ1-5	TGTGCCAGCAGTGAGGCCAGGGGAGGAAATCAGCCCCAGCATTTT	CASSEARGGNQPQHF
.	.	TRBV7-8	TRBJ1-2	TGTGCCAGCAGCTGGGGAGGGATCTATGGCTACACCTTC	CASSWGGIYGYTF
.	TRBD1	TRBV5-4	TRBJ2-6	TGTGCCAGCAGCCTCCGTATTGTAGGGGGCGTCAGTTGGGCCAACGTCCTGACTTTC	CASSLRIVGGVSWANVLTF
.	TRBD1	TRBV6-5	TRBJ2-7	TGTGCCAGCAGTTCACCCGGGACAGGATCCGAGCAGTACTTC	CASSSPGTGSEQYF
.	.	TRBV6-1	TRBJ2-5	TGTGCCAGCAGTGATACAGGGAACCACGAGACCCAGTACTTC	CASSDTGNHETQYF
.	.	TRBV30	TRBJ2-2	TGTGCCTGGCGCCAGGCGAACACCGGGGAGCTGTTTTTT	CAWRQANTGELFF
.	TRBD1	TRBV7-8	TRBJ1-5	TGTGCCAGCAGCACCGGGACAGGGGACCAGCCCCAGCATTTT	CASSTGTGDQPQHF
.	TRBD1	TRBV10-1	TRBJ1-5	TGCGCCAGCAGCGCGACAGGGCTCTTGCAATGGCCCCAGCATTTT	CASSATGLLQWPQHF
.	.	TRBV7-9	TRBJ1-4	TGTGCCAGCAGCTTCCGGGGGGCTAATGAAAAACTGTTTTTT	CASSFRGANEKLFF
.	TRBD1	TRBV11-1	TRBJ2-7	TGTGCCAGCAGCTTCTTAACAGGGGGCCGCTCCTACGAGCAGTACTTC	CASSFLTGGRSYEQYF
.	.	TRBV6-5	TRBJ1-6	TGTGCCAGCAGTTACTGGACAGATAATTCACCCCTCCACTTT	CASSYWTDNSPLHF
.	.	TRBV6-1	TRBJ1-5	TGTGCCAGCATTGAGGTCGTAGGGTCGGTTCGGCCCCAGCATTTT	CASIEVVGSVRPQHF
.	.	TRBV27	TRBJ2-1	TGTGCCAGCAGTTTAATACAGGGATCCTACAATGAGCAGTTCTTC	CASSLIQGSYNEQFF
.	.	TRBV4-1	TRBJ2-4	TGCGCCAGCAGCCAAGATGATTCGGCCCCGCGCACCAAAAACATTCAGTACTTC	CASSQDDSAPRTKNIQYF
.	TRBD2	TRBV6-1	TRBJ2-7	TGTGCCAGCAGTGAAGCGGGGACTAGCGGGACCAATCCGGGAGGGTACTTC	CASSEAGTSGTNPGGYF
.	TRBD2	TRBV5-1	TRBJ2-3	TGCGCCAGCAGCTCCGAAAATAAGCTAGCGGGGGCAACAGATACGCAGTATTTT	CASSSENKLAGATDTQYF
.	TRBD1	TRBV11-2	TRBJ2-7	TGTGCCAGCAGCCCACGACAGGGGTCGGCCTACGAGCAGTACTTC	CASSPRQGSAYEQYF
.	TRBD1	TRBV2	TRBJ2-7	TGTGCCAGCGACTTCCAGGGACAGAGATATAACGAGCAGTACTTC	CASDFQGQRYNEQYF
.	TRBD1	TRBV9	TRBJ2-2	TGTGCCAGCAGCGTAGGGGGACAGTTGGAGCTGTTTTTT	CASSVGGQLELFF
.	.	TRBV5-4	TRBJ2-5	TGTGCCAGCAGCTGGACGCCGGTTTACCAAGAGACCCAGTACTTC	CASSWTPVYQETQYF
once	.	TRBV6-6	TRBJ2-7	TGTGCCAGCAGTTACGGGCAAAAATACTACGAGCAGTACTTC	CASSYGQKYYEQYF
.	.	TRBV6-6	TRBJ1-4	TGTGCCAGCAGTTACCTGACTGACCGAGGGGAAAAACTGTTTTTT	CASSYLTDRGEKLFF
.	.	TRBV7-2	TRBJ2-5	TGTGCCAGCAGCTTTCTGGAGAAGGAGACCCAGTACTTC	CASSFLEKETQYF
.	TRBD1	TRBV7-7	TRBJ2-3	TGTGCTAGCAGCTTACTCGGGACAGGGACAGATACGCAGTATTTT	CASSLLGTGTDTQYF
.	.	TRBV10-3	TRBJ2-5	TGTGCCATCAGTGGACGAGGGGTGGCAGAGACCCAGTACTTC	CAISGRGVAETQYF
.	.	TRBV5-1	TRBJ2-5	TGCGCCAGCAGCTGGGGGACAATAGAGACGGAGACCCAGTACTTC	CASSWGTIETETQYF
.	TRBD1	TRBV7-9	TRBJ2-2	TGTGCCAGCAGCCTGACCGGGACAGCGAACACCGGGGAGCTGTTTTTT	CASSLTGTANTGELFF
.	TRBD1	TRBV11-3	TRBJ2-7	TGTGCCAGCAGCAAACAGGGGGACGAGCAGTACTTC	CASSKQGDEQYF